This T cell receptor beta chain was documented in a study of T cell changes during pregnancy in multiple sclerosis. Sequenced by immunoSEQ multiplex PCR; TCRdb stores in-frame clones only, minus some. In the table there are 29,000 or so clones, 89% of which are singletons. Sequenced material: CD8+ T cells from peripheral blood mononuclear cells, taken in the second trimester of pregnancy. This TCR derives from a female donor with multiple sclerosis, enrolled in a pregnancy study.

As DNA, the CDR3 is TGTGCCAGCAAAAGCGACGGGAGGCTTAGCTACAATGAGCAGTTCTTC. Its translation is CASKSDGRLSYNEQFF. V usage is TRBV27 and J usage is TRBJ2-1; 7 bases fit TRBD2. CDR1 is MNHEY, CDR2 SMNVEV, per germline (reference sequence). The CDR3 extends over 16 amino acids. With 7 bases clipped from V and 3 bases from J, the junction kept 12 bases outside the gene matches.